The clone carrying this T cell receptor (beta chain) was observed a handful of times. Researchers ran the PCR with 60 Vbeta and 13 Jbeta primers. Profiling relied on immunoSEQ multiplex PCR, and the TCRdb table lists in-frame clones only, not all of them. The sample consists of around 190,000 clones, roughly three quarters of them appearing once. CDR3 length: 19 residues. The germline gives CDR1 SGHKS, CDR2 YYEKEE (reference sequence). The trim removed 4 bases at V and 0 bases at J, leaving 11 bases unmatched. The data were obtained in a study of cytomegalovirus exposure and HLA in healthy donors. The V and J genes are TRBV5-5 and TRBJ2-6, with 9 bases lining up with TRBD1. The sequencing input was PBMCs. The TCR comes from a woman between 50 and 59 years old in good health and CMV-seronegative. CDR3 region: CASSPPLGTGNSGANVLTF. The DNA of the CDR3 is TGTGCCAGCAGCCCCCCGCTGGGGACAGGGAACTCTGGGGCCAACGTCCTGACTTTC.